The rows below give T cell receptor beta chains drawn from one sample of a study of cytomegalovirus exposure and HLA in healthy donors. The protocol was immunoSEQ multiplex PCR, while the TCRdb copy is restricted to in-frame clones and leaves out a portion. The sample shows 200,000 to 250,000 clones, more than 65% of them seen only once. Sequencing input: PBMCs. These receptors originate from a man aged 18 to 35 in good health and CMV-seronegative. Each CDR3 is given with its conserved first and last residue. The D gene is left open where the match is weak. Rows give clone size only sometimes, using once, few, many, or a class for an expanded clone.

TRBV28	TRBJ2-1	-	TRBD2	TGTGCCAGCAGACAAAGCGGGAAGGGCAATGAGCAGTTCTTC	CASRQSGKGNEQFF
TRBV19	TRBJ2-7	few	-	TGTGCCAGTAGTATTGGCGGGACAGCCTACGAGCAGTACTTC	CASSIGGTAYEQYF
TRBV7-9	TRBJ2-7	-	TRBD1	TGTGCCAGCAGCCTAACAGGGGCCTACGAGCAGTACTTC	CASSLTGAYEQYF
TRBV15	TRBJ1-2	-	TRBD1	TGTGCCACCAGCAGACCGACAGGGACTTCCTATGGCTACACCTTC	CATSRPTGTSYGYTF
TRBV27	TRBJ2-7	-	TRBD1	TGTGCCAGCAGTTTGAGGGACAGGACCTACGAGCAGTACTTC	CASSLRDRTYEQYF
TRBV10-2	TRBJ2-3	-	TRBD2	TGCGCCAGCAGAAGGACTAGCGGGAGCACAGATACGCAGTATTTT	CASRRTSGSTDTQYF
TRBV13	TRBJ1-1	-	-	TGTGCCAGCAGCTTACAGGGCGCGAGCGCTGAAGCTTTCTTT	CASSLQGASAEAFF
TRBV6-5	TRBJ2-5	-	TRBD1	TGTGCCAGCAGTCTTGGACAGGTGGCGACCCAGTACTTC	CASSLGQVATQYF
TRBV6-5	TRBJ2-7	-	TRBD2	TGTGCCAGCAGTGATAGCGGGATGTCTTACGAGCAGTACTTC	CASSDSGMSYEQYF
TRBV29-1	TRBJ1-1	-	-	TGCAGCGCACAGGGACCGAACACTGAAGCTTTCTTT	CSAQGPNTEAFF
TRBV29-1	TRBJ2-7	-	TRBD2	TGCAGCGCAAGACTAGCGGGAGGCCAGACCTACGAGCAGTACTTC	CSARLAGGQTYEQYF
TRBV28	TRBJ2-5	-	TRBD1	TGTGCCAGCAGGGACTACCCGGGACAGGGACAAGAGACCCAGTACTTC	CASRDYPGQGQETQYF
TRBV29-1	TRBJ2-1	once	-	TGCAGCGTTGAGGGAGGTAGATCGAAAGGCTTCTACAATGAGCAGTTCTTC	CSVEGGRSKGFYNEQFF
TRBV25-1	TRBJ2-7	-	TRBD1	TGTGCCAGCAGTATGCCCGGGACAGGGTCTCACGAGCAGTACTTC	CASSMPGTGSHEQYF
TRBV6-5	TRBJ2-7	-	-	TGTGCCAGCAGGAAAAGTCTAGCGTGGACCTACGAGCAGTACTTC	CASRKSLAWTYEQYF
TRBV13	TRBJ1-1	-	TRBD1	TGTGCCAGCAGCCCGGACAGGGGGTTCATGAACACTGAAGCTTTCTTT	CASSPDRGFMNTEAFF
TRBV11-2	TRBJ2-7	-	-	TGTGCCAGCAGCATAAGACAGGCGACTACCCTCTACGAGCAGTACTTC	CASSIRQATTLYEQYF
TRBV11-3	TRBJ1-3	-	TRBD1	TGTGCCAGCAGCGCGGGACAGGGGTCAAGCTCTGGAAACACCATATATTTT	CASSAGQGSSSGNTIYF
TRBV2	TRBJ1-2	few	TRBD1	TGTGCCAGCAGAATTACAGGGGGAGTCTATGGCTACACCTTC	CASRITGGVYGYTF
TRBV9	TRBJ1-1	few	-	TGTGCCAGCAGCGTAGGGGGCCAACCCACTGAAGCTTTCTTT	CASSVGGQPTEAFF
TRBV6-5	TRBJ2-5	-	-	TGTGCCAGCGAGGGGGAAGGCCAAGAGACCCAGTACTTC	CASEGEGQETQYF
TRBV29-1	TRBJ1-2	-	TRBD1	TGCAGCGTTGCGGGACAGGGGGCGACCTTC	CSVAGQGATF
TRBV5-1	TRBJ2-5	-	-	TGCGCCAGCAGCTCTTTTTCGGGGTCCCGAGAGACCCAGTACTTC	CASSSFSGSRETQYF
TRBV28	TRBJ2-6	few	-	TGTGCCAGCAGTCCCTCCGGGTGGGGGGCCAACGTCCTGACTTTC	CASSPSGWGANVLTF
TRBV29-1	TRBJ1-1	once	-	TGCAGCGTTCCTGGGCCGGGGTACACTGAAGCTTTCTTT	CSVPGPGYTEAFF
TRBV15	TRBJ2-1	-	TRBD2	TGTGCCACCATGGGACAGGTAGTAACTAGCGGGAGTTCTGAGCAGTTCTTC	CATMGQVVTSGSSEQFF
TRBV7-2	TRBJ1-5	-	TRBD1	TGTGCCAGCAGCTTCCAGGGGGGTGGTGGACAGCCCCAGCATTTT	CASSFQGGGGQPQHF
TRBV7-7	TRBJ2-7	-	-	TGTGCTAGCAGCCCTTGGACTGATGGCGAGCAGTACTTC	CASSPWTDGEQYF
TRBV2	TRBJ2-3	-	TRBD1	TGTGCCAGCAGTGGTGACAGGGGTACAGATACGCAGTATTTT	CASSGDRGTDTQYF
TRBV28	TRBJ1-4	-	-	TGTGCCAGCAGTCCCCCAGGGGCTAGCGAAAAACTGTTTTTT	CASSPPGASEKLFF
TRBV5-1	TRBJ1-2	-	-	TGCGCCAGCAGCTTGGACCAGGGATCATCTGGCTACACCTTC	CASSLDQGSSGYTF
TRBV4-1	TRBJ2-7	-	-	TGCGCCAGCAGCCAAGATATCACTCCCTTGGTCCACGAGCAGTACTTC	CASSQDITPLVHEQYF
TRBV27	TRBJ2-7	-	TRBD2	TGTGCCAGCAGTCCAGCGGGGCCCTACGAGCAGTACTTC	CASSPAGPYEQYF
TRBV10-3	TRBJ2-7	-	TRBD1	TGTGCCATCAGTGCCCTACTCCCGGGACAGGGGTCCTACGAGCAGTACTTC	CAISALLPGQGSYEQYF
TRBV9	TRBJ1-3	-	-	TGTGCCAGCAGCGGAACCCCGGGACTCCTCTCTGGAAACACCATATATTTT	CASSGTPGLLSGNTIYF
TRBV5-1	TRBJ2-7	-	TRBD2	TGCGCCAGCAGCTTGGAGGTTAGCGGGAGTGCTGCCTACGAGCAGTACTTC	CASSLEVSGSAAYEQYF
TRBV19	TRBJ1-5	-	-	TGTGCCAGTACTGCGGGGGGCAATCAGCCCCAGCATTTT	CASTAGGNQPQHF
TRBV11-2	TRBJ2-7	-	-	TGTGCCAGCAGCTTAGACTTTGGACTCCGCGACGAGCAGTACTTC	CASSLDFGLRDEQYF
TRBV18	TRBJ2-1	-	-	TGTGCCAGCTCACCTGGACTTCCCTACAATGAGCAGTTCTTC	CASSPGLPYNEQFF
TRBV18	TRBJ2-3	-	-	TGTGCCAGCTCACCACGAGCAGGGAAAGAAACAGATACGCAGTATTTT	CASSPRAGKETDTQYF
TRBV19	TRBJ2-3	few	TRBD1	TGTGCCAGTAGTATGGGACAGGGGGCAAATACGCAGTATTTT	CASSMGQGANTQYF
TRBV6-5	TRBJ1-1	-	-	TGTGCCAGTCAAAAAGCCCCTACTGAAGCTTTCTTT	CASQKAPTEAFF
TRBV10-1	TRBJ2-2	once	-	TGCGCCAGCAGTGATGGAGAGAACACCGGGGAGCTGTTTTTT	CASSDGENTGELFF
TRBV7-6	TRBJ2-2	-	-	TGTGCCAGCAGCTTGGACTTCAACACCGGGGAGCTGTTTTTT	CASSLDFNTGELFF
TRBV6-1	TRBJ2-3	few	-	TGTGCCGCCGGGGGAGGCCCCACAGATACGCAGTATTTT	CAAGGGPTDTQYF
TRBV19	TRBJ2-7	-	TRBD1	TGTGCCAGTAGTATGGGACAGGGGCTCGACGAGCAGTACTTC	CASSMGQGLDEQYF
TRBV9	TRBJ2-1	-	TRBD2	TGTGCCAGCAGCGTTCTCCTGAGCGGGGCTTACAATGAGCAGTTCTTC	CASSVLLSGAYNEQFF
TRBV28	TRBJ1-5	-	TRBD1	TGTGCCAGCAGCCAACCGGGACAGAGCAATCAGCCCCAGCATTTT	CASSQPGQSNQPQHF
TRBV9	TRBJ2-1	-	TRBD2	TGTGCCAGCAGCGCGGGGTCTAGCGGGAGGCTGAACAATGAGCAGTTCTTC	CASSAGSSGRLNNEQFF
TRBV11-1	TRBJ2-7	once	-	TGTGCCAGCAGCTTACTTAGGCTACGGGACGAGCAGTACTTC	CASSLLRLRDEQYF